These 21 T cell receptor beta chains share one sample of origin, sequenced in a study of OX40 agonist ivuxolimab in advanced cancers. The assay was immunoSEQ multiplex PCR, and TCRdb's table has in-frame clones only and misses some. Here the sample spans 95,000 to 100,000 clones, roughly four fifths being singletons. This specimen consisted of CD4+ or CD8+ T cells sorted from blood, obtained in a trial of the OX40 agonist ivuxolimab. Receptors were obtained from an adult with an advanced solid tumor such as melanoma, head and neck, liver or kidney cancer.

J is TRBJ2-5 and V is TRBV6-6; 10 bases are shared with TRBD1. This CDR3 is built from 16 residues. Germline V lookup: CDR1 MNHNY, CDR2 SVGAGI (reference sequence). V was clipped by 5 bases and J by 1 base; unmatched bases: 7. The CDR3 reads CASSRGTGATQETQYF. CDR3 nucleotide sequence: TGTGCCAGCAGTAGAGGGACAGGGGCAACCCAAGAGACCCAGTACTTC.

This clone was picked up one time. The chain carries TRBV28 and TRBJ1-1, with D unclear. Trimming shortened V by 6 bases and J by 4 bases, and 6 bases separated the two germline ends. Germline loops: CDR1 MDHEN, CDR2 SYDVKM. The CDR3 spans 11 residues. The CDR3: CASRSGTEAFF. For the CDR3, the DNA is TGTGCCAGCAGGTCAGGCACTGAAGCTTTCTTT.

This rearrangement joins TRBV5-1 to TRBJ1-1, with D uncertain. V was cut by 0 bases and J by 1 base, with 7 bases left in between. CDR1 is SGHRS, CDR2 YFSETQ, per germline. The CDR3 length is 14 residues. CDR3 DNA sequence: TGCGCCAGCAGCTTGGCAGTAACGAACACTGAAGCTTTCTTT. This sequence encodes CASSLAVTNTEAFF.

The V and J genes are TRBV2 and TRBJ2-2; tentatively, D is TRBD2 (6 bases). Trimming stripped 9 bases from V and 1 base from J, with 12 bases between. CDR3 length equals 14 residues. Germline-derived CDR1 and CDR2 are SNHLY and FYNNEI. Here the CDR3 reads CARTGLLNTGELFF. The CDR3 DNA is TGTGCCAGAACGGGACTCCTGAACACCGGGGAGCTGTTTTTT. The full variable domain, with the rest looked up from reference TRBV2 and TRBJ2-2, is EPEVTQTPSHQVTQMGQEVILRCVPISNHLYFYWYRQILGQKVEFLVSFYNNEISEKSEIFDDQFSVERPDGSNFTLKIRSTKLEDSAMYFCARTGLLNTGELFFGEGSRLTVL.

The chain links TRBV18 to TRBJ2-1; 16 nucleotides line up with TRBD2. The CDR3 consists of 16 residues. The germline CDR1 and CDR2 sequences are KGHSH and LQKENI. J lost 7 bases, V lost 3 bases, and 3 bases had no gene match. The CDR3 loop reads CASSPPGLAGGNEQFF. The CDR3, as DNA: TGTGCCAGCTCACCGCCGGGACTAGCGGGGGGGAATGAGCAGTTCTTC. The complete variable domain, with remaining parts taken from reference TRBV18 and TRBJ2-1, reads NAGVMQNPRHLVRRRGQEARLRCSPMKGHSHVYWYRQLPEEGLKFMVYLQKENIIDESGMPKERFSAEFPKEGPSILRIQQVVRGDSAAYFCASSPPGLAGGNEQFFGPGTRLTVL.

In its sample, this clone was seen a few times. J is TRBJ1-5 and V is TRBV28, with 9 bases matching TRBD1. Germline V gene sequence: CDR1 MDHEN, CDR2 SYDVKM. This CDR3 has 16 amino acids. The V and J ends lost 5 bases and 4 bases, in that order; junction bases with no gene match: 9. In DNA, the CDR3 is TGTGCCAGCAGTGTTCAACAGGGGGCGGGTAATCAGCCCCAGCATTTT. Its translation is CASSVQQGAGNQPQHF.

The chain has TRBV29-1 and TRBJ2-1; D is ambiguous. CDR1 and CDR2 (germline): SQVTM, ANQGSEA. This CDR3 has 13 residues. V dropped 4 bases and J dropped 7 bases, with 14 bases sitting between them. CDR3 nucleotide sequence: TGCAGCGTTGTGAGGCCCTTGTCTAATGAGCAGTTCTTC. It codes for CSVVRPLSNEQFF.

The chain is built from TRBV30 and TRBJ2-7, with D unresolved. V lost 7 bases to trimming and J lost 2 bases, with 12 bases between them. The length of the CDR3 is 12 residues. Germline-derived CDR1 and CDR2 are GTSNPN and SVGIG (reference sequence). The CDR3 sequence: CAYSSYTYEQYF. The CDR3 DNA is TGTGCCTACTCGTCCTATACCTACGAGCAGTACTTC.

This clone was recorded only once. The rearrangement links TRBV9 to TRBJ1-2, with unresolved D. CDR1 is SGDLS, CDR2 YYNGEE, per germline. The CDR3 length is 13 residues. Trimming removed 0 bases from V and 8 bases from J, with 11 bases in between. The CDR3 spells CASSVVGGNGYTF. DNA of the CDR3: TGTGCCAGCAGCGTAGTGGGAGGGAACGGCTACACCTTC.

V is TRBV5-1 and J is TRBJ1-6, with a tentative D call TRBD1 (5 bases). Trimming removed 0 bases from V and 7 bases from J, with 8 bases in between. This CDR3 is 14 amino acids long. Germline V gene lookup returns CDR1 SGHRS and CDR2 YFSETQ. The CDR3 loop is CASSLGQLNSPLHF. In nucleotides, the CDR3 is TGCGCCAGCAGCTTGGGACAGCTAAATTCACCCCTCCACTTT.

J is TRBJ1-1 and V is TRBV19; 8 positions agree with TRBD1. This CDR3 spans 18 amino acids. Germline CDR1 is LNHDA and CDR2 is SQIVND (reference sequence). J gave up 0 bases and V 4 bases, and 13 bases lay outside the gene matches. The CDR3 reads CASSTNLWTGNMNTEAFF. CDR3 DNA: TGTGCCAGTAGTACAAACCTATGGACAGGGAACATGAACACTGAAGCTTTCTTT.

The rearrangement links TRBV7-2 to TRBJ2-6; D may be TRBD1 (6 bases). The V end was cut by 1 base, the J end by 2 bases, with 6 bases between. This CDR3 is 15 amino acids long. Germline V CDR1 and CDR2: SGHTA, FQGNSA. The CDR3, as DNA: TGTGCCAGCAGCTTAGAGGGGGCTGGGGCCAACGTCCTGACTTTC. It codes for CASSLEGAGANVLTF.

This chain links TRBV11-1 with TRBJ2-5; D may be TRBD1 (6 bases). Germline CDR1 is SGHAT and CDR2 is FQDESV (reference sequence). The CDR3 runs to 14 residues. Trimming pared 5 bases from V and 0 bases from J, leaving 10 bases between. The CDR3 coding sequence is TGTGCCAGCAGCGTCGGGACAAACCAAGAGACCCAGTACTTC. Amino acid sequence: CASSVGTNQETQYF.

The gene calls are TRBV7-8 and TRBJ2-7, with 10 bases identical to TRBD1. The CDR3 has 14 residues. The germline V gene encodes CDR1 SGHVS and CDR2 FQNEAQ. The trim removed 5 bases at V and 5 bases at J, leaving 6 bases unmatched. The CDR3 is CASSPRDRGDEQYF. The CDR3 DNA sequence: TGTGCCAGCAGCCCTCGGGACAGGGGAGACGAGCAGTACTTC.

The V gene is TRBV28, the J gene TRBJ1-5, with D possibly matching TRBD1 (5 bases). Germline assignment: CDR1 MDHEN and CDR2 SYDVKM. This CDR3 comprises 15 residues. Trimming took 2 bases from V and 5 from J, leaving 13 bases between them. In nucleotides, the CDR3 is TGTGCCAGCAGTTTAGGGACTTCCGAATATCAGCCCCAGCATTTT. Encoded protein: CASSLGTSEYQPQHF.

This chain connects TRBV9 to TRBJ2-3; weak D call: TRBD1 (5 bases). V lost 4 bases to trimming and J lost 3 bases, with 18 bases between them. The germline V gene has CDR1 SGDLS and CDR2 YYNGEE. There are 16 residues in the CDR3. The CDR3 sequence: CASSKGPTASTDTQYF. In nucleotides, the CDR3 is TGTGCCAGCAGCAAGGGGCCCACAGCCTCAACAGATACGCAGTATTTT.

The J gene is TRBJ1-4, the V gene TRBV18; possibly TRBD1 for D (6 bases). Germline-derived CDR1 and CDR2 are KGHSH and LQKENI. This CDR3 has 15 residues. Trimming removed 5 bases from V and 3 bases from J, with 13 bases in between. The chain's CDR3 is CASSSTGLSNEKLFF. CDR3 bases: TGTGCCAGCTCATCAACAGGGTTATCTAATGAAAAACTGTTTTTT.

The rearrangement uses TRBV29-1 and TRBJ2-7; D uncertain. This CDR3 has 11 amino acids. The germline V and J ends were trimmed by 7 bases and 7 bases, with 14 bases remaining between them. Germline assignment: CDR1 SQVTM and CDR2 ANQGSEA. The CDR3 here is CSAIEGWEQYF. The CDR3 bases are TGCAGCGCGATCGAAGGGTGGGAGCAGTACTTC.

The genes are TRBV4-1 and TRBJ2-3; D is perhaps TRBD1 (5 bases). There are 16 residues in the CDR3. Germline CDR1 reads MGHRA; CDR2 reads YSYEKL. Trimming removed 3 bases from V and 0 bases from J, with 13 bases in between. CDR3 amino acids: CASSQDTGTSTDTQYF. The CDR3 nucleotides are TGCGCCAGCAGCCAGGATACAGGAACTAGCACAGATACGCAGTATTTT.

The chain carries TRBV6-5 and TRBJ2-1; D might be TRBD1 (5 bases). The germline V gene has CDR1 MNHEY and CDR2 SVGAGI. Trimming shortened V by 0 bases and J by 9 bases, and 18 bases separated the two germline ends. The CDR3 spans 16 residues. The CDR3 protein is CASSYSRQGKMGEQFF. CDR3 nucleotides: TGTGCCAGCAGTTACTCGAGGCAGGGTAAGATGGGTGAGCAGTTCTTC.

V usage is TRBV19 and J usage is TRBJ1-1, with a possible D match to TRBD1 (6 bases). Trimming removed 6 bases from V and 1 base from J, with 12 bases in between. The CDR3 is made up of 14 amino acids. Germline-derived CDR1 and CDR2 are LNHDA and SQIVND (reference sequence). CDR3 in amino acids: CASSPARGNTEAFF. Here the CDR3 DNA reads TGTGCCAGTAGCCCGGCCAGGGGGAACACTGAAGCTTTCTTT.